This T cell receptor (beta chain) was observed in a study of early T cells in non-severe SARS-CoV-2 infection. Background on the study: Bulk RNA taken from unsorted whole blood was sequenced, leaving chains unpaired.

General observations from the study: Lookups in VDJdb leaned toward anti-spike CD8 responses and missed private and CD4 specificities.

V was clipped by 2 bases and J by 1 base, with 19 bases between them. The length of the CDR3 is 18 residues. Germline V gene data show CDR1 as KGHSH and CDR2 as LQKENI. Tagging with unique molecular identifiers was applied to individual cDNA molecules. TCRdb reanalysed the 5' RACE reads using MiXCR and keeps one entry per CDR3 protein. The data show around 64,000 distinct CDR3 sequences, 10% to 15% seen once. This clonotype was counted between two and nine times. Its target is not known. Sequencing was done on a sample of whole blood. The chain joins TRBV18 to TRBJ2-3, with D perhaps matching TRBD2 (5 bases). The clonotype originates from an adult who was a healthcare worker with PCR-confirmed SARS-CoV-2 infection or an uninfected control (not recorded which). The CDR3 reads CASSPRTSGIGRTDTQYF. The CDR3 DNA is TGTGCCAGCTCACCAAGGACTTCAGGTATAGGACGCACAGATACGCAGTATTTT.